These 22 T cell receptor beta chains were all obtained from the same sample, sequenced in a study of human T cells and chemical hapten exposure. Stated time point: patch test 3, about 24 weeks after DPC sensitization. Treatment: therapeutic diphenylcyclopropenone sensitization with weekly scalp DPC. Via MiXCR, TCRdb re-called the RACE reads, giving one row per CDR3 protein. The table shows more than 70,000 distinct CDR3 sequences, with around 9.9% occurring only once. The input for sequencing was whole blood, taken in connection with sensitization to the hapten diphenylcyclopropenone (DPC). Source of these receptors: a woman in her twenties or thirties with alopecia areata. Some clones in this sample may be carry-over from other donors' samples.

There are a few counts of this clonotype. V gene TRBV20-1 combines with J gene TRBJ2-3; D gene unclear. The V gene lost 6 bases and the J gene lost 3 bases, with 19 bases spanning the gap. Germline V gene sequence: CDR1 DFQATT, CDR2 SNEGSKA (reference sequence). This CDR3 has 15 residues. This CDR3 reads CSANNPTVQTDTQYF. The CDR3, as DNA: TGCAGTGCCAACAATCCGACTGTCCAAACAGATACGCAGTATTTT.

This clonotype was detected ten times or more. V gene TRBV12-3 or TRBV12-4 combines with J gene TRBJ2-3; 9 bases match TRBD1. This CDR3 region has 15 residues. With 5 bases clipped from V and 6 bases from J, the junction kept 9 bases outside the gene matches. CDR3 sequence: CASSPPGQGLDTQYF. The CDR3 DNA reads as TGTGCCAGCAGTCCCCCGGGACAGGGATTGGATACGCAGTATTTT.

This clonotype was picked up a small number of times. V and J are TRBV6-6 and TRBJ2-2, with a possible D match to TRBD2 (6 bases). The CDR3 consists of 13 residues. From germline, CDR1 is MNHNY and CDR2 SVGAGI (reference sequence). V was cut by 9 bases and J by 6 bases, with 14 bases left in between. The CDR3 DNA reads as TGTGCCAGTCGAGGAGGGGACGCCGGGGAGCTGTTTTTT. Translation gives CASRGGDAGELFF.

This clonotype has ten or more counts. The chain has TRBV6-2 or TRBV6-3 and TRBJ2-5, with D unresolved. V was shortened by 2 bases and J by 5 bases, with 15 bases between the two germline ends. Per the germline V gene, CDR1 is MNHEY and CDR2 is SVGEGT. CDR3 length equals 15 residues. CDR3 in DNA: TGTGCCAGCAGTTACGGAGCGCCTGAGGTGGAGACCCAGTACTTC. Amino acids: CASSYGAPEVETQYF.

This clonotype was seen ten or more times. This sequence joins TRBV28 and TRBJ1-1; D gene ambiguous. The CDR3 extends over 10 amino acids. CDR1 and CDR2 (germline): MDHEN, SYDVKM. The V gene lost 8 bases and the J gene lost 5 bases, with 6 bases spanning the gap. The CDR3 DNA reads as TGTGCCAGCCAGGCGACTGAAGCTTTCTTT. This sequence encodes CASQATEAFF.

This sequence joins TRBV30 and TRBJ2-7, with TRBD2 identical over 8 bases. CDR3 length: 15 residues. V was clipped by 2 bases and J by 1 base; unmatched bases: 7. Germline CDR1 GTSNPN, CDR2 SVGIG (reference sequence). The CDR3 sequence is CAWSKAASGSYEQYF. DNA of the CDR3: TGTGCCTGGAGTAAGGCGGCTAGCGGGTCCTACGAGCAGTACTTC. Full variable domain (missing parts from reference TRBV30 and TRBJ2-7): SQTIHQWPATLVQPVGSPLSLECTVEGTSNPNLYWYRQAAGRGLQLLFYSVGIGQISSEVPQNLSASRPQDRQFILSSKKLLLSDSGFYLCAWSKAASGSYEQYFGPGTRLTVT.

The genes are TRBV3-1 and TRBJ1-1; 7 nucleotides match TRBD1. V trimming: 4 bases; J trimming: 6 bases; junction bases outside the gene matches: 8. Per germline, CDR1 LGHDT and CDR2 YNNKEL (reference sequence). The length of the CDR3 is 14 residues. CDR3 nucleotides: TGTGCCAGCAGCCCTGGCTCCGACAGGGCTGAAGCTTTCTTT. Protein: CASSPGSDRAEAFF.

This clonotype was seen only a few times. The chain is built from TRBV12-3 or TRBV12-4 and TRBJ2-1; 9 bases line up with TRBD2. This CDR3 region has 14 residues. Trimming cost V 9 bases and J 0 bases; bases outside gene matches: 3. In DNA form, the CDR3 reads TGTGCCAGTCGCGGGAGGGCCTCCTACAATGAGCAGTTCTTC. As protein: CASRGRASYNEQFF.

This clonotype was observed a handful of times. The DNA for the CDR3 is TGTGCCAGCAGTTCGTTGGGGGCTAATGAAAAACTGTTTTTT. Translating gives CASSSLGANEKLFF. The chain recombines TRBV6-6 with TRBJ1-4, with a possible D match to TRBD1 (5 bases). CDR3 length equals 14 residues. V was cut by 4 bases and J by 3 bases, with 9 bases left in between. The germline V gene has CDR1 MNHNY and CDR2 SVGAGI (reference sequence).

This clonotype showed up many times. The chain recombines TRBV6-6 with TRBJ2-3; TRBD1 matches at 9 bases. V was clipped by 5 bases and J by 3 bases; unmatched bases: 9. CDR1 and CDR2 (germline): MNHNY, SVGAGI (reference sequence). The CDR3 has 16 amino acids. The DNA of the CDR3 is TGTGCCAGCAGTACCCCCCGGGACAGGGTTACAGATACGCAGTATTTT. Translation: CASSTPRDRVTDTQYF.

This clonotype showed up just a few times. The chain employs TRBV18 and TRBJ1-1; 8 bases fit TRBD1. There are 17 residues in the CDR3. Trimming at V came to 1 base and at J to 6 bases, leaving 13 bases not matched to a gene. Germline lookup yields CDR1 KGHSH and CDR2 LQKENI. Here the CDR3 DNA reads TGTGCCAGCTCACCACGGGGAGGGGGACAGGCCATAGCTGAAGCTTTCTTT. It codes for CASSPRGGGQAIAEAFF.

The rearrangement links TRBV6-6 to TRBJ1-1; no firm D call. Germline CDR1 and CDR2: MNHNY and SVGAGI (reference sequence). The CDR3 extends over 14 amino acids. V was cut by 7 bases and J by 0 bases, with 12 bases left in between. CDR3 DNA: TGTGCCAGCAACTCACAGAGCATGAACACTGAAGCTTTCTTT. It codes for CASNSQSMNTEAFF.

The J gene is TRBJ2-3, the V gene TRBV6-1; no firm D call. CDR1 is MNHNS and CDR2 is SASEGT in the germline V gene. Trimming shortened V by 8 bases and J by 2 bases, and 11 bases separated the two germline ends. CDR3 length: 13 residues. In DNA form, the CDR3 reads TGTGCCAGCGTGCCTTACTTCACAGATACGCAGTATTTT. Translated: CASVPYFTDTQYF.

Ten or more counts support this clonotype. The V gene is TRBV7-2, the J gene TRBJ2-3; 7 nucleotides line up with TRBD2. CDR1 SGHTA and CDR2 FQGNSA come from the germline V gene. The CDR3 contains 15 residues. V shed 1 base, J shed 5 bases, and the junction held 6 bases outside the gene matches. Here the CDR3 reads CASSLVMASGDTQYF. CDR3 bases: TGTGCCAGCAGCTTAGTTATGGCTAGCGGAGATACGCAGTATTTT.

This clonotype was recorded many times. The chain carries TRBV18 and TRBJ2-3; D call uncertain. The CDR3 runs to 12 residues. Germline V gene lookup returns CDR1 KGHSH and CDR2 LQKENI. V was shortened by 3 bases and J by 6 bases, with 7 bases between the two germline ends. The CDR3 loop reads CASSPREDTQYF. The CDR3 region has the DNA TGTGCCAGCTCACCTCGTGAGGATACGCAGTATTTT.

Regarding this clonotype: Given a much more abundant clone one base away, this may be a read error. The conserved closing phenylalanine or tryptophan is absent in this CDR3, likely reflecting a read error. The genes are TRBV3-1 and TRBJ1-2; TRBD1 matches 8 bases. This CDR3 spans 14 amino acids. Germline V CDR1 and CDR2: LGHDT, YNNKEL (reference sequence). The V gene end was trimmed by 3 bases and the J gene end by 5 bases; junction bases not matched to a gene: 5. The CDR3 region has the DNA TGTGCCAGCAGCCACGGACAGGGCCCTTATGGCTACACCTCC. Translating it yields CASSHGQGPYGYTS.

On this clonotype itself: This may arise from a read error, as a much more abundant clone is one base away. CDR3 sequence reads: CTSSLEQETQYF. CDR3 in DNA: TGCACCAGCAGCCTAGAACAAGAGACCCAGTACTTC. The V call is TRBV5-1, the J call TRBJ2-5; no reliable D call. This CDR3 comprises 12 residues. Looked up from germline, CDR1 is SGHRS and CDR2 is YFSETQ.

In nucleotides, the CDR3 is TGTGCCAGCAGCCAAGGGGGAGAAGTTTACAATGAGCAGTTCTTC. This sequence encodes CASSQGGEVYNEQFF. The V call is TRBV3-1, the J call TRBJ2-1; perhaps TRBD2 as D (5 bases). Deletions cut 1 base from V and 4 bases from J, with 11 bases between. Germline V CDR1 and CDR2: LGHDT, YNNKEL (reference sequence). The length of the CDR3 is 15 residues.

CDR3 loop: CAISEGDRVGYTF. DNA of the CDR3: TGTGCCATCAGTGAGGGAGACAGGGTCGGCTACACCTTC. J is TRBJ1-2 and V is TRBV10-3; 7 bases match TRBD1. After removal of 2 bases from V and 8 bases from J, the junction contained 5 bases not matched to a gene. CDR3 size: 13 residues. Germline values: CDR1 ENHRY, CDR2 SYGVKD.

This clonotype was counted many times. The rearrangement joins TRBV6-6 to TRBJ2-7, with TRBD2 matching over 9 bases. Germline CDR1 MNHNY, CDR2 SVGAGI (reference sequence). Germline trimming cut 5 bases from V and 6 bases from J; bases unmatched to any gene: 8. The CDR3 totals 14 residues. The CDR3 DNA is TGTGCCAGCAGTCCCGGTAGCGGGAGCCCCGAGCAGTACTTC. Protein: CASSPGSGSPEQYF.

The table lists this clonotype with a few counts. The chain joins TRBV6-4 to TRBJ2-3; 7 positions match TRBD2. The V gene end was trimmed by 5 bases and the J gene end by 1 base; junction bases not matched to a gene: 12. Germline CDR1 MRHNA, CDR2 SNTAGT. The CDR3 has 17 residues. The CDR3 DNA reads as TGTGCCAGCAGTCTAGCGGTGGTCGGGGCCGGCACAGATACGCAGTATTTT. Translating it yields CASSLAVVGAGTDTQYF.

This clonotype was picked up a small number of times. The chain joins TRBV12-3 or TRBV12-4 to TRBJ1-4; D is unclear. The CDR3 loop spans 14 amino acids. With 7 bases removed from V and 2 bases from J, the gap between germline ends came to 11 bases. The CDR3 reads CASTQHQTNEKLFF. DNA for the CDR3: TGTGCCAGCACTCAACACCAGACTAATGAAAAACTGTTTTTT.